This T cell receptor beta chain derives from a study of T cell repertoires in cytomegalovirus infection. One entry per CDR3 protein, called by TCRdb with MiXCR from the reads. The data contain some 700,000 distinct CDR3 sequences, 30% to 40% of them singletons. V gave up 0 bases and J gave up 0 bases, with 9 bases separating them. The CDR3 spans 15 residues. CDR1 is LNHNV and CDR2 is YYDKDF in the germline V gene (reference sequence). About this clonotype itself: The target antigen is unknown.

The chain combines TRBV15 with TRBJ2-7; D perhaps matches TRBD1 (6 bases). The sequences come from cultured PBMCs, collected from culture after CMV antigen stimulation. This receptor was taken from a human donor in good health (CMV status not recorded). Some clones in this sample may be carry-over from other donors' samples. The CDR3 DNA follows: TGTGCCACCAGCAGAGACAGGGGTCCCTCCTACGAGCAGTACTTC. Amino acid sequence: CATSRDRGPSYEQYF.